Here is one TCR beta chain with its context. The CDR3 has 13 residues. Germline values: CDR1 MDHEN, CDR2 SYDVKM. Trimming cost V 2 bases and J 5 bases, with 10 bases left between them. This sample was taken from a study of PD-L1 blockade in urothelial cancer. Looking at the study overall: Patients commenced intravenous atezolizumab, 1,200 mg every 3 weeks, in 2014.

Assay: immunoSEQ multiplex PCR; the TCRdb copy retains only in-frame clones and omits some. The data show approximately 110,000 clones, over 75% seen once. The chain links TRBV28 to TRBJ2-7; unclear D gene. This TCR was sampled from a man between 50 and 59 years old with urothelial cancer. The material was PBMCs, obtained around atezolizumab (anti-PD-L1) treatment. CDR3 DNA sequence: TGTGCCAGCAGTTTACAATACTTACACGAGCAGTACTTC. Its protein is CASSLQYLHEQYF.